This T cell receptor beta chain comes out of a study of blood T cell repertoires in COVID-19. Study information: The cDNA or gDNA used as material had been derived from T cells, B-cell-depleted T cells, or PBMCs.

With 2 bases removed from V and 3 bases from J, the gap between germline ends came to 15 bases. CDR3 size: 16 residues. Germline CDR1 and CDR2: SGHDT and YYEEEE. Libraries were prepared by immunoSEQ multiplex PCR; TCRdb keeps only in-frame clonotypes and omits some of them. The data contain a few hundred thousand clones, 88% of them singletons. This clonotype was sampled from a woman aged 45-65 years who had recovered from COVID-19. This chain uses TRBV5-6 with TRBJ2-1, with D possibly being TRBD2 (6 bases). The sequenced sample was PBMCs or T cells enriched from blood (not recorded which). The CDR3 DNA sequence: TGTGCCAGCAGCTTTGGGGGGAGTCTAAACTACAATGAGCAGTTCTTC. Its protein is CASSFGGSLNYNEQFF.